One and the same sample provided the 22 T cell receptor beta chains below, sequenced in a study of T cells after yellow fever vaccination (dated by TCRdb to the late 2010s). The label giving this sample's treatment or condition can be read as: live attenuated yellow fever vaccine strain. The library was obtained by 5' RACE. The data were produced on an Illumina NovaSeq 6000. TCRdb trimmed public reads at Q25 via fastp, called clones via MiXCR and kept in-frame beta chains. Rows with one shared CDR3 protein collapse into an entry with the most common genes and DNA. This sample has about 320,000 distinct CDR3 sequences in its table, and around 4.4% of those were observed once. The ten top clones hold less than 20% of the sample. Source: PBMCs, taken 15 days after the yellow fever booster vaccination. These receptors were collected from a man between 18 and 29 years old who received the YFV17D yellow fever vaccine.

Only a few counts were recorded for this clonotype. The chain employs TRBV5-1 and TRBJ2-1; TRBD1 aligns across 7 bases. Germline values: CDR1 SGHRS, CDR2 YFSETQ. V shed 0 bases, J shed 4 bases, and the junction held 4 bases outside the gene matches. The CDR3 runs 15 residues. The CDR3 loop reads CASSLAGQLYNEQFF. CDR3 bases: TGCGCCAGCAGCTTGGCGGGACAGCTTTACAATGAGCAGTTCTTC.

The chain combines TRBV24-1 with TRBJ1-2; D remains ambiguous. V was trimmed by 4 bases and J by 2 bases, leaving 4 bases between them. This CDR3 has 12 residues. CDR1 is KGHDR and CDR2 is SFDVKD in the germline V gene. The DNA of the CDR3 is TGTGCCACCAGTGACCGGAACTATGGCTACACCTTC. It is translated as CATSDRNYGYTF.

There are a few counts of this clonotype. The chain is built from TRBV7-2 and TRBJ2-3; the D call may be TRBD1 or TRBD2 (6 bases each). The V and J ends lost 5 bases and 7 bases respectively, with 13 bases between them. The CDR3 runs to 13 residues. Germline loops: CDR1 SGHTA, CDR2 FQGNSA. The CDR3 nucleotides read TGTGCCAGCAGCGCGCCGGGGGCGAATACGCAGTATTTT. It encodes CASSAPGANTQYF.

This clonotype was seen many times. V gene TRBV7-2 combines with J gene TRBJ2-1; D might be TRBD2 (7 bases). Germline assignment: CDR1 SGHTA and CDR2 FQGNSA. The CDR3 is 14 amino acids. V gave up 7 bases and J gave up 7 bases, with 17 bases separating them. CDR3 region: CASTLGGGGNEQFF. Written as DNA, the CDR3 is TGTGCCAGCACCCTGGGGGGAGGGGGGAATGAGCAGTTCTTC.

In this sample, this clonotype turned up many times. This chain uses TRBV5-1 with TRBJ2-4; possibly TRBD1 or TRBD2 for D (5 bases each). Deletions cut 0 bases from V and 9 bases from J, with 16 bases between. CDR3 length: 15 residues. Germline V gives CDR1 SGHRS, CDR2 YFSETQ. CDR3 in DNA: TGCGCCAGCAGCTTGGGGGACCGGAGATCCATCATTCAGTACTTC. Amino acid sequence: CASSLGDRRSIIQYF.

The sample holds a few counts of this clonotype. V usage is TRBV21-1 and J usage is TRBJ1-4; the table's D call, TRBD1, has no DNA check behind it. TRBV21-1 is shown as a pseudogene. This CDR3 is 15 amino acids long. DNA of the CDR3: TGTGCCAGCAGCAAGCAGGGACCAACTAATGAAAAACTGTTTTTT. Amino acid sequence: CASSKQGPTNEKLFF.

The table lists this clonotype with a few counts. The CDR3 spells CAWSGNRGGQPQHF. In DNA form, the CDR3 reads TGTGCCTGGAGTGGCAACAGGGGAGGTCAGCCCCAGCATTTT. V gene TRBV30 combines with J gene TRBJ1-5; 7 bases align to TRBD1. CDR1 and CDR2 from the germline V gene are GTSNPN and SVGIG (reference sequence). The ends lost 1 base at V and 6 bases at J; junction bases unmatched: 6. The CDR3 runs 14 residues.

Many counts were recorded for this clonotype. This chain uses TRBV6-2 or TRBV6-3 with TRBJ2-6, with unresolved D. The CDR3 length is 11 residues. In germline, CDR1 is MNHEY, CDR2 SVGEGT. Trimming shortened V by 7 bases and J by 4 bases, and 2 bases separated the two germline ends. The CDR3 region has the DNA TGTGCCAGCAAGGGGGCCAACGTCCTGACTTTC. Its translation is CASKGANVLTF.

This clonotype was observed a handful of times. The V gene is TRBV5-1, the J gene TRBJ2-5; 13 nucleotides line up with TRBD2. V gave up 6 bases and J gave up 4 bases; unmatched junction bases: 9. This CDR3 has 16 residues. CDR1 is SGHRS and CDR2 is YFSETQ in the germline V gene. The CDR3 DNA is TGCGCCAGCACCAAAAGACTAGCGGGGGGCTTAGAGACCCAGTACTTC. Translation: CASTKRLAGGLETQYF.

This clonotype has only a few counts. This rearrangement joins TRBV20-1 to TRBJ1-4, with 9 nucleotides matching TRBD1. Looked up from germline, CDR1 is DFQATT and CDR2 is SNEGSKA (reference sequence). The trim removed 4 bases at V and 8 bases at J, leaving 11 bases unmatched. This CDR3 region has 15 residues. Written as DNA, the CDR3 is TGCAGTGCTATAGATCCGGGACAGGGTCGAGAAAAACTGTTTTTT. It is translated as CSAIDPGQGREKLFF.

The table lists this clonotype with many counts. The chain recombines TRBV6-1 with TRBJ2-7, with 8 bases identical to TRBD1. The germline gives CDR1 MNHNS, CDR2 SASEGT. With 7 bases clipped from V and 2 bases from J, the junction kept 13 bases outside the gene matches. The CDR3 length is 16 residues. CDR3: CASMRRPGQVTYEQYF. For the CDR3, the DNA is TGTGCCAGCATGCGAAGACCGGGACAGGTGACCTACGAGCAGTACTTC.

This clonotype turned up a few times. The chain links TRBV7-2 to TRBJ2-3; TRBD1 aligns across 7 bases. CDR1 and CDR2 from the germline V gene are SGHTA and FQGNSA. Trimming cost V 6 bases and J 0 bases; bases outside gene matches: 15. The CDR3 has 18 amino acids. The CDR3 protein is CASRERGLSFRSTDTQYF. The CDR3 coding sequence is TGTGCCAGCAGAGAAAGGGGGCTCTCCTTCCGAAGCACAGATACGCAGTATTTT.

In its sample, this clonotype was seen a few times. V gene TRBV7-9 combines with J gene TRBJ2-7; TRBD1 matches at 12 bases. The length of the CDR3 is 18 residues. Germline trimming cut 5 bases from V and 4 bases from J; bases unmatched to any gene: 15. Germline CDR1 reads SEHNR; CDR2 reads FQNEAQ (reference sequence). CDR3 nucleotide sequence: TGTGCCAGCAGCCCCGGGACAGGGGGCGCCCAGAGGATGTACGAGCAGTACTTC. Its protein is CASSPGTGGAQRMYEQYF.

The chain has TRBV24-1 and TRBJ2-2; 13 nucleotides line up with TRBD2. Trimming at V came to 3 bases and at J to 7 bases, leaving 10 bases not matched to a gene. This CDR3 has 18 amino acids. From germline, CDR1 is KGHDR and CDR2 SFDVKD. The CDR3 DNA reads TGTGCCACCAGTGATACCGGGACTAGCGGGGTATCCAGCGGGGAGCTGTTTTTT. As protein: CATSDTGTSGVSSGELFF.

There are many counts of this clonotype. The genes are TRBV15 and TRBJ2-7, with 9 bases identical to TRBD1. Germline CDR1 and CDR2: LNHNV and YYDKDF (reference sequence). CDR3 length: 14 residues. Trimming removed 2 bases from V and 7 bases from J; junction bases left unmatched: 6. CDR3 residues: CATSRNRGLSEQYF. DNA for the CDR3: TGTGCCACCAGCAGAAACAGGGGGCTGAGTGAGCAGTACTTC.

The J gene is TRBJ1-2, the V gene TRBV5-1; no definite D call. Between the trimmed V and J ends, which lost 1 base and 5 bases, there was a span of 15 bases. This CDR3 has 15 residues. Germline V gene lookup returns CDR1 SGHRS and CDR2 YFSETQ. DNA for the CDR3: TGCGCCAGCAGCTTGACGGTGCTACAGAATTATGGCTACACCTTC. This sequence encodes CASSLTVLQNYGYTF.

This clonotype was counted a few times. The chain joins TRBV4-2 to TRBJ2-1, with 12 bases fitting TRBD2. The germline CDR1 and CDR2 sequences are LGHNA and YNFKEQ. The junction had 9 bases not matched to a gene; V was cut back by 8 bases and J by 10 bases. There are 14 residues in the CDR3. The CDR3 sequence is CASAASGGGAEQFF. The DNA for the CDR3 is TGTGCCAGCGCTGCTAGCGGGGGGGGGGCCGAGCAGTTCTTC.

This clonotype showed up many times. V gene TRBV6-2 or TRBV6-3 combines with J gene TRBJ2-5; D may be TRBD1 (6 bases). The CDR3 runs 14 residues. Germline CDR1 is MNHEY and CDR2 is SVGEGT. The V end lost 5 bases, the J end lost 7 bases, and 17 bases lay between the germline ends. The CDR3 DNA reads TGTGCCAGCAGTAGTGGGACACCCGAGGGGACCCAGTACTTC. This translates into CASSSGTPEGTQYF.

This clonotype was counted a few times. J is TRBJ1-1 and V is TRBV6-2 or TRBV6-3; possibly TRBD1 for D (5 bases). The CDR3 sequence is 13 residues long. V was trimmed by 2 bases and J by 5 bases, leaving 9 bases between them. Per the germline V gene, CDR1 is MNHEY and CDR2 is SVGEGT. The chain's CDR3 is CASSYIGGTEAFF. Here the CDR3 DNA reads TGTGCCAGCAGTTACATCGGGGGGACTGAAGCTTTCTTT.

At least ten counts were recorded for this clonotype. V and J are TRBV11-2 and TRBJ2-3, with 7 bases identical to TRBD2. Germline V lookup: CDR1 SGHAT, CDR2 FQNNGV. The CDR3 extends over 15 amino acids. Trimming cost V 3 bases and J 1 base; bases outside gene matches: 4. The CDR3 nucleotides are TGTGCCAGCAGCTTTGGCCGGGGGGGCACAGATACGCAGTATTTT. This translates into CASSFGRGGTDTQYF. The entire variable domain, with the rest obtained from reference TRBV11-2 and TRBJ2-3, is as follows: EAGVAQSPRYKIIEKRQSVAFWCNPISGHATLYWYQQILGQGPKLLIQFQNNGVVDDSQLPKDRFSAERLKGVDSTLKIQPAKLEDSAVYLCASSFGRGGTDTQYFGPGTRLTVL.

This clonotype appeared many times. The CDR3 sequence is CAITPDRAEQFF. Here the CDR3 DNA reads TGTGCCATCACCCCGGACAGGGCGGAGCAGTTCTTC. The gene calls are TRBV10-3 and TRBJ2-1; TRBD1 agrees at 8 bases. This CDR3 is 12 amino acids long. V gave up 7 bases and J gave up 10 bases; unmatched junction bases: 6. Per germline, CDR1 ENHRY and CDR2 SYGVKD.

At least ten counts were recorded for this clonotype. V usage is TRBV12-3 or TRBV12-4 and J usage is TRBJ2-7; 7 nucleotides align to TRBD1. The CDR3 runs 13 residues. V shed 5 bases and J 9 bases; nucleotides not matched to a gene: 10. CDR3 amino acids: CASSTDRAQRQYV. The CDR3 coding sequence is TGTGCCAGCAGTACCGACAGGGCCCAACGGCAGTACGTC.